The rows below give T cell receptor beta chains drawn from one sample of a study of early T cells in non-severe SARS-CoV-2 infection. TCRdb re-called the 5' RACE reads through MiXCR, storing one row per CDR3 protein. The top ten hold 7.5% to 10% of the sample, which has over 30,000 distinct CDR3 sequences, 4.7% seen once. Sequenced input: whole blood. Receptor source: an adult who was a healthcare worker with PCR-confirmed SARS-CoV-2 infection or an uninfected control (not recorded which). The CDR3 runs from the conserved cysteine through the conserved F or W. The size field is filled for only some rows; it gives once, few, many or a size class.

v_call: TRBV20-1; j_call: TRBJ2-1; clone_size: many; cdr3_aa: CSALRRNEQFF
v_call: TRBV7-2; j_call: TRBJ1-1; clone_size: few; cdr3_aa: CASSLGRNEAFF
v_call: TRBV2; j_call: TRBJ2-7; clone_size: few; cdr3_aa: CASSLDWREQYF
v_call: TRBV12-3/TRBV12-4; j_call: TRBJ1-1; clone_size: many; cdr3_aa: CASGAGDTEAFF
v_call: TRBV2; j_call: TRBJ2-3; clone_size: many; cdr3_aa: CASRTGQLLSTDTQYF
v_call: TRBV7-6; j_call: TRBJ2-7; clone_size: many; cdr3_aa: CASSGAGSYEQYF
v_call: TRBV12-3/TRBV12-4; j_call: TRBJ1-4; clone_size: many; cdr3_aa: CASSFGTVGSEKLFF
v_call: TRBV5-1; j_call: TRBJ2-5; clone_size: .; cdr3_aa: CASILAGGPQETQYF
v_call: TRBV3-1; j_call: TRBJ2-2; clone_size: few; cdr3_aa: CATKGQYTGELFF
v_call: TRBV4-1; j_call: TRBJ1-5; clone_size: many; cdr3_aa: CASSLAGTGDQPQHF
v_call: TRBV20-1; j_call: TRBJ2-7; clone_size: many; cdr3_aa: CSAREGQGIYEQYF
v_call: TRBV3-1; j_call: TRBJ2-5; clone_size: many; cdr3_aa: CASSQDWGKKETQYF
v_call: TRBV12-3/TRBV12-4; j_call: TRBJ1-2; clone_size: many; cdr3_aa: CASSRTTYGYTF
v_call: TRBV29-1; j_call: TRBJ1-4; clone_size: many; cdr3_aa: CSAQSSGQNEKLFF
v_call: TRBV20-1; j_call: TRBJ2-7; clone_size: many; cdr3_aa: CSARDALAGKHEQYF
v_call: TRBV10-3; j_call: TRBJ1-2; clone_size: many; cdr3_aa: CAISGGSYGYTF
v_call: TRBV15; j_call: TRBJ2-6; clone_size: medium-sized; cdr3_aa: CATSRQGTGANVLTF
v_call: TRBV18; j_call: TRBJ2-1; clone_size: many; cdr3_aa: CASSPPSGVQGEQFF